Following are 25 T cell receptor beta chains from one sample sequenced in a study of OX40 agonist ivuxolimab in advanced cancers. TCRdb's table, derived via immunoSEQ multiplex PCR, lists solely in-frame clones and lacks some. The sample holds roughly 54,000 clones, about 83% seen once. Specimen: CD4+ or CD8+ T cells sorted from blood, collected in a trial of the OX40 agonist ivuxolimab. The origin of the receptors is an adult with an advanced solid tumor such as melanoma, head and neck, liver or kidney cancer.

The CDR3 DNA follows: TGTGCCAGCAGTGCTCGAACGACAGGGGTTCCCCCTGTCGAGCAGTACTTC. Its translation: CASSARTTGVPPVEQYF. V and J are TRBV6-1 and TRBJ2-7, with TRBD1 identical over 8 bases. Germline CDR1 MNHNS, CDR2 SASEGT. The CDR3 contains 17 residues. V gave up 4 bases and J gave up 6 bases; unmatched junction bases: 17.

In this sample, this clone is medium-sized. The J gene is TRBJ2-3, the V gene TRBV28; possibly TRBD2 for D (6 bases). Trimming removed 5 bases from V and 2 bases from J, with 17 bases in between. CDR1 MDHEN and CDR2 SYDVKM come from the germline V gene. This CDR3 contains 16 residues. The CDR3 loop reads CASSPNLPGLTDTQYF. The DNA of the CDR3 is TGTGCCAGCAGTCCCAATTTACCGGGACTCACAGATACGCAGTATTTT.

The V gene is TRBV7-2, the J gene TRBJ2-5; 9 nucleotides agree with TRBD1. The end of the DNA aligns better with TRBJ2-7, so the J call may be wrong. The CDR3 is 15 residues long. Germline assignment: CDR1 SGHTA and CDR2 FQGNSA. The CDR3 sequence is CASSQSGQGVYEQYF. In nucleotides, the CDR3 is TGTGCCAGCAGCCAATCGGGACAGGGTGTATACGAGCAGTACTTC.

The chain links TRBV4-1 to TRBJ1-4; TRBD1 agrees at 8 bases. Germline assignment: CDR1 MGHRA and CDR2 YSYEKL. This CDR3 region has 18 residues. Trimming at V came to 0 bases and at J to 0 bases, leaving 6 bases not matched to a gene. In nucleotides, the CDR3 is TGCGCCAGCAGCCAAGATGGGGGACAGGCGGCAACTAATGAAAAACTGTTTTTT. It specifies CASSQDGGQAATNEKLFF.

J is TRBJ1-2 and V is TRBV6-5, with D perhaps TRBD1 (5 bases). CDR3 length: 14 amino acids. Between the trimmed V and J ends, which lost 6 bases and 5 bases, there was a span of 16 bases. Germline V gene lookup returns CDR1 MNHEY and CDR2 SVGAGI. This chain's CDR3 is CASRTLDGGYGYTF. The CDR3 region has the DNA TGTGCCAGCAGGACGTTAGACGGGGGATATGGCTACACCTTC.

CDR3 sequence (DNA): TGTGCCAGCAGTATCGAACAGAGGGATGGCTACACCTTC. Encoded protein: CASSIEQRDGYTF. The V gene is TRBV28, the J gene TRBJ1-2; D not resolved. Trimming shortened V by 5 bases and J by 6 bases, and 13 bases separated the two germline ends. This CDR3 has 13 residues. The germline V gene has CDR1 MDHEN and CDR2 SYDVKM.

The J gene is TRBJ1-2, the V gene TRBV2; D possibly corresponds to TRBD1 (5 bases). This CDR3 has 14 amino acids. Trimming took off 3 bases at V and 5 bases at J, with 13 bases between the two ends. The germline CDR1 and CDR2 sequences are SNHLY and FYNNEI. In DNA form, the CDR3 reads TGTGCCAGCAGTGACAGGGCCGGTGGATATGGCTACACCTTC. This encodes CASSDRAGGYGYTF.

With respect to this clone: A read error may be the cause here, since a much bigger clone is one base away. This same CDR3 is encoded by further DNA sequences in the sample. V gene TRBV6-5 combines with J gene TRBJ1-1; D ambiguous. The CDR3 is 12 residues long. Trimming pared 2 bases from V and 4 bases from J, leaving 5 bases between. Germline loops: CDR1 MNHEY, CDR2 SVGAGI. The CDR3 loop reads CASSYAGTEAFF. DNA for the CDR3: TGTGCCAGCAGTTACGCGGGCACTGAAGCTTTCTTT.

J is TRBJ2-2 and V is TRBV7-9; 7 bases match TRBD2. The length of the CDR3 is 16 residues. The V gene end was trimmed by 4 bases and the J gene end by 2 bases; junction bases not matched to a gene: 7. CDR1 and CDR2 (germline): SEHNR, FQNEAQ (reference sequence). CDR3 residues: CASSSSPGLNTGELFF. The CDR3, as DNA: TGTGCCAGCAGCTCAAGTCCGGGACTAAACACCGGGGAGCTGTTTTTT.

CDR3 DNA sequence: TGCGCCAGCAGCTTGGGGACAGGGGGAAATCAGCCCCAGCATTTT. Its translation is CASSLGTGGNQPQHF. The chain carries TRBV5-1 and TRBJ1-5; 10 positions match TRBD1. The germline gives CDR1 SGHRS, CDR2 YFSETQ. The CDR3 consists of 15 residues. Trimming at V came to 0 bases and at J to 4 bases, leaving 1 base not matched to a gene.

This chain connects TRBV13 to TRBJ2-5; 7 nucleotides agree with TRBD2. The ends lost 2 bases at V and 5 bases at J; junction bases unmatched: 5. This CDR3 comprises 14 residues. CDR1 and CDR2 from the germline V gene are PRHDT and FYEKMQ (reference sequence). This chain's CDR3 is CASSLKLAMETQYF. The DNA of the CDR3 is TGTGCCAGCAGCTTAAAACTAGCGATGGAGACCCAGTACTTC.

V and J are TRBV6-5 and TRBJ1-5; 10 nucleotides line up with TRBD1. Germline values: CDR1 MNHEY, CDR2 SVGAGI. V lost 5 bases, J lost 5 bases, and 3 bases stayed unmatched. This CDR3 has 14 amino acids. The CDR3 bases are TGTGCCAGCAGTGACGGGACAGGGGATCAGCCCCAGCATTTT. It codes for CASSDGTGDQPQHF.

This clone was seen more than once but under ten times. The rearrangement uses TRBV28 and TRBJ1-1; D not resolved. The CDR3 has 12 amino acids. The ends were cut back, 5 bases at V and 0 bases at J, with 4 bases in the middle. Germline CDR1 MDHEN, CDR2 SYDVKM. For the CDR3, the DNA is TGTGCCAGCAGTCCAGTGAACACTGAAGCTTTCTTT. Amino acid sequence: CASSPVNTEAFF.

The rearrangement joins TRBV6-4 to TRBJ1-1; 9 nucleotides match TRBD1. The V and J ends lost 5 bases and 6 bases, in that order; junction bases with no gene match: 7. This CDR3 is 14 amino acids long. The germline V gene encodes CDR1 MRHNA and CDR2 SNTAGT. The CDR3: CASSPGQGYAEAFF. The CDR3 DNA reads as TGTGCCAGCAGTCCGGGACAGGGTTACGCTGAAGCTTTCTTT.

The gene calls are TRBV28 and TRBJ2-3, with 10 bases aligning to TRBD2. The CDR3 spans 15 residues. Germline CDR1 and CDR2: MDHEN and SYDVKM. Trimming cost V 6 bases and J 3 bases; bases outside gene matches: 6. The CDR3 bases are TGTGCCAGCAGCACCGGACTAGCGGAGACAGATACGCAGTATTTT. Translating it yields CASSTGLAETDTQYF. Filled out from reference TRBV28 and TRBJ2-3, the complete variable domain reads DVKVTQSSRYLVKRTGEKVFLECVQDMDHENMFWYRQDPGLGLRLIYFSYDVKMKEKGDIPEGYSVSREKKERFSLILESASTNQTSMYLCASSTGLAETDTQYFGPGTRLTVL.

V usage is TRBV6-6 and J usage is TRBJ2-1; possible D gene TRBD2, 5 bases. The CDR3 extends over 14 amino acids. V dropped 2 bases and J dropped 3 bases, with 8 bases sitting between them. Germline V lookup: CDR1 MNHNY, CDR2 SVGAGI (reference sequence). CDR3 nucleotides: TGTGCCAGCAGTTACGGCGGGTACTACAATGAGCAGTTCTTC. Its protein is CASSYGGYYNEQFF.

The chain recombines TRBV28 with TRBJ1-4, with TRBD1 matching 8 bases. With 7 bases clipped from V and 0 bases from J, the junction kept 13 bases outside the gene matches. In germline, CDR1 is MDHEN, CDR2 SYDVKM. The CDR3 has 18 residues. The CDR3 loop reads CASTFSGGRSATNEKLFF. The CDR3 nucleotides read TGTGCCAGCACCTTCTCAGGGGGCAGGTCTGCAACTAATGAAAAACTGTTTTTT.

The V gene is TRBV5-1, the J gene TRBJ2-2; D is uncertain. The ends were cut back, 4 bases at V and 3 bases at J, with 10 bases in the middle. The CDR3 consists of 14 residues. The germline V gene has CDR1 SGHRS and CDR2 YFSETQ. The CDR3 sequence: CASSLVQDTGELFF. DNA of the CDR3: TGCGCCAGCAGCCTTGTGCAAGACACCGGGGAGCTGTTTTTT.

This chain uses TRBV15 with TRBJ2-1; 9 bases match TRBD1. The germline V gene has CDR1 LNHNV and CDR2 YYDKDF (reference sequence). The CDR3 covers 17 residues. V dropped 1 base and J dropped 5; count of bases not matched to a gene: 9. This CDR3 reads CATSRGVGTGKNNEQFF. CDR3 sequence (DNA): TGTGCCACCAGCAGAGGAGTCGGGACAGGGAAAAACAATGAGCAGTTCTTC.

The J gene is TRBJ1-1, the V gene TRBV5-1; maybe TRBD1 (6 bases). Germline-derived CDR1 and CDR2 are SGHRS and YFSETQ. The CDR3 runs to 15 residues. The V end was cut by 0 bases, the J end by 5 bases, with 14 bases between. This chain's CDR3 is CASSLVGGAETEAFF. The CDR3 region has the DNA TGCGCCAGCAGCTTGGTGGGGGGCGCGGAAACTGAAGCTTTCTTT.

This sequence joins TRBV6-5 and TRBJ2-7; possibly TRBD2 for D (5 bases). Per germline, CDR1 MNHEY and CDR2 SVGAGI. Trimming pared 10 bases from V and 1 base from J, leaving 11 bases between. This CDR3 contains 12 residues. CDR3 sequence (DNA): TGTGCCACCCGGACTCTTTCCTACGAGCAGTACTTC. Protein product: CATRTLSYEQYF.

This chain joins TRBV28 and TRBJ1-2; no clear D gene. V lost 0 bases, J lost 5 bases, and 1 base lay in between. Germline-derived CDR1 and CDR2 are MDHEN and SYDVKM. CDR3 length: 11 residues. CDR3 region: CASSLWYGYTF. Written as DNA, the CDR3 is TGTGCCAGCAGTTTATGGTATGGCTACACCTTC.

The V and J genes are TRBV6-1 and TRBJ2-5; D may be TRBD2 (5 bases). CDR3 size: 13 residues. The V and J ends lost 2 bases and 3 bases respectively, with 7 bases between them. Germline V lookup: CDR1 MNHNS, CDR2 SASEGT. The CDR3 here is CASSESREETQYF. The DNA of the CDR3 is TGTGCCAGCAGTGAATCGAGGGAAGAGACCCAGTACTTC.

CDR3 loop: CASSYASGSTDTQYF. The CDR3 nucleotides read TGTGCCAGCAGCTACGCTAGCGGTAGCACAGATACGCAGTATTTT. The chain has TRBV11-2 and TRBJ2-3, with 7 bases that match TRBD2. Germline V gene data show CDR1 as SGHAT and CDR2 as FQNNGV. The CDR3 totals 15 residues. The ends lost 4 bases at V and 0 bases at J; junction bases unmatched: 4.

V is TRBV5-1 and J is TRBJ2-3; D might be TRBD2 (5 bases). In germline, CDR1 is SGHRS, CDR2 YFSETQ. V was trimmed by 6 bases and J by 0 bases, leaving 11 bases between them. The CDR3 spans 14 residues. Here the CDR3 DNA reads TGCGCCAGCAAGGAGGCGGTCAGCACAGATACGCAGTATTTT. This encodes CASKEAVSTDTQYF.